This T cell receptor beta chain stems from a study of blood T cell repertoires in COVID-19. In the study overall: The origin of the acute and convalescent COVID-19 samples was the United States, Italy and Spain. From T cells, B-cell-depleted T cells, or PBMCs came the material, which was cDNA or gDNA.

Germline CDR1 reads SGHDT; CDR2 reads YYEEEE. The CDR3 contains 16 residues. The trim removed 0 bases at V and 3 bases at J, leaving 4 bases unmatched. Original processing methods: Amplification of reference gene primers was used by the study to estimate nucleated cell counts. Profiling relied on immunoSEQ multiplex PCR, and the TCRdb table lists in-frame clones only, not all of them. That table gives V, J and clone size, and the DNA gave D and trimming. Altogether around 100,000 clones are present, around 83% being singletons, with the ten largest covering under 2.5%. Sample: peripheral blood. The chain links TRBV5-6 to TRBJ2-1; 9 bases match TRBD2. This receptor was identified in a human donor in a cohort sampled during active COVID-19. The CDR3 is CASSLERGGVYNEQFF. CDR3 DNA sequence: TGTGCCAGCAGCTTGGAGCGCGGGGGGGTCTACAATGAGCAGTTCTTC.